A selection of T cell receptor beta chains follows, all from one sample in a study of blood T cell repertoires in COVID-19. Libraries were prepared by immunoSEQ multiplex PCR; TCRdb keeps only in-frame clonotypes and omits some of them. The sample consists of around 110,000 clones, about nine tenths of them appearing once. The source material was peripheral blood. All receptors derive from a human donor with active COVID-19. The donor label of this sample is uncertain. Each CDR3 is given with its conserved first and last residue. Each record gives: V gene, CDR3 protein.

V gene: TRBV20-1
CDR3 protein: CSASTGVFNQPQHF

V gene: TRBV5-5
CDR3 protein: CASSLSGASLYNEQFF

V gene: TRBV19
CDR3 protein: CASSIGNRVNTEAFF

V gene: TRBV7-2
CDR3 protein: CASSSSGNTDTQYF

V gene: TRBV19
CDR3 protein: CASTATGSTYGYTF

V gene: TRBV19
CDR3 protein: CARTSGGSGELFF

V gene: TRBV5-5
CDR3 protein: CASSWGLEQNSPLHF

V gene: TRBV25-1
CDR3 protein: CASSEPRTGSVSEAFF

V gene: TRBV14
CDR3 protein: CASSRFPGLAGYNEQFF

V gene: TRBV19
CDR3 protein: CASSQGARSTDTQYF

V gene: TRBV7-9
CDR3 protein: CASSLVPGNQPQHF

V gene: TRBV4-3
CDR3 protein: CASSQDRGLNTEAFF

V gene: TRBV2
CDR3 protein: CASNGGAVLETQYF

V gene: TRBV28
CDR3 protein: CASSFSYGVQGDGYTF

V gene: TRBV4-1
CDR3 protein: CASSHSPYVRQGVLPPLHF

V gene: TRBV28
CDR3 protein: CASSSERRGQGRTTGNTIYF

V gene: TRBV10-2
CDR3 protein: CASADRGNTEAFF

V gene: TRBV3-1/TRBV3-2
CDR3 protein: CASSQFQGAVTQYF

V gene: TRBV2
CDR3 protein: CASTALAGGETQYF

V gene: TRBV7-2
CDR3 protein: CASSPGVLLASTQYF

V gene: TRBV9
CDR3 protein: CASSVEGTGAFSYEQYF

V gene: TRBV4-3
CDR3 protein: CASSQEARMNTEAFF

V gene: TRBV12-3/TRBV12-4
CDR3 protein: CASRQGNQPQHF

V gene: TRBV28
CDR3 protein: CASSETPRNTGELFF

V gene: TRBV14
CDR3 protein: CASSQDFEQYF

V gene: TRBV28
CDR3 protein: CASSLRGGRYNEQFF

V gene: TRBV19
CDR3 protein: CASSLSRAGEQYF

V gene: TRBV7-9
CDR3 protein: CASSLANQETQYF

V gene: TRBV14
CDR3 protein: CASSHGQIPSSYNSPLHF

V gene: TRBV19
CDR3 protein: CASSISSLFRRGNSPLHF

V gene: TRBV7-6
CDR3 protein: CASSVYGTGVYEQFF

V gene: TRBV11-2
CDR3 protein: CASSLGWDSRQETQYF

V gene: TRBV10-1
CDR3 protein: CASAQRCGGAMNEQFF

V gene: TRBV15
CDR3 protein: CATSRVRGTAKNIQYF

V gene: TRBV18
CDR3 protein: CASSPNQRNTEAFF

V gene: TRBV24-1
CDR3 protein: CATSDRGQKGPVTQYF

V gene: TRBV3-1/TRBV3-2
CDR3 protein: CASSCRQNTGELFF

V gene: TRBV10-3
CDR3 protein: CAISESLLAGMDTQYF

V gene: TRBV6-5
CDR3 protein: CASSYFGDRANSPLHF

V gene: TRBV30
CDR3 protein: CAWSVGTAGNTIYF

V gene: TRBV7-7
CDR3 protein: CASSLGLAGSDTQYF

V gene: TRBV5-8
CDR3 protein: CASSPVGASNQPQHF

V gene: TRBV7-9
CDR3 protein: CASSLAAGGPSSPQHF

V gene: TRBV9
CDR3 protein: CASSVDGSGVGTQYF

V gene: TRBV4-3
CDR3 protein: CASRKGQVATNEKLFF

V gene: TRBV4-3
CDR3 protein: CASSQAGGALETQYF

V gene: TRBV2
CDR3 protein: CASRRAGQGDQPQHF

V gene: TRBV27
CDR3 protein: CASSRTPNTEAFF

V gene: TRBV19
CDR3 protein: CASSMPPGQGMNTEAFF

V gene: TRBV2
CDR3 protein: CASRASGGDTQYF

V gene: TRBV11-2
CDR3 protein: CASSSEGHPFSWETQYF

V gene: TRBV13
CDR3 protein: CASSTPRTGVFYGYTF

V gene: TRBV10-3
CDR3 protein: CAIRKTGGEDGYTF

V gene: TRBV6-5
CDR3 protein: CASREPGLYQPQHF

V gene: TRBV3-1/TRBV3-2
CDR3 protein: CASSQDGLESTDTQYF

V gene: TRBV6-2/TRBV6-3
CDR3 protein: CASSLSGGLYNEQFF

V gene: TRBV7-2
CDR3 protein: CASSPDRNQETQYF

V gene: TRBV5-8
CDR3 protein: CASSLADSSYEQYF

V gene: TRBV19
CDR3 protein: CASADRDRGSYEQYF

V gene: TRBV19
CDR3 protein: CASSTLQGENTEAFF